This TCR beta chain was captured in a study of cytomegalovirus exposure and HLA in healthy donors. PCR employed 60 Vbeta and 13 Jbeta primers. Sequenced by immunoSEQ multiplex PCR; TCRdb stores in-frame clones only, minus some. In the table there are just over 70,000 clones, 70% to 75% of which are singletons. There are 13 residues in the CDR3. CDR1 and CDR2 (germline): SGHRS, YFSETQ. The V end lost 1 base, the J end lost 4 bases, and 9 bases lay between the germline ends. The chain is built from TRBV5-1 and TRBJ2-7, with TRBD1 as a possible D gene (5 bases). The receptor was isolated from a human donor in good health. The specimen sequenced was PBMCs. Here the CDR3 reads CASSLFQGYEQYF. CDR3 in DNA: TGCGCCAGCAGCTTGTTCCAGGGATACGAGCAGTACTTC. Based on the CDR3 plus reference TRBV5-1 and TRBJ2-7, the full variable domain is KAGVTQTPRYLIKTRGQQVTLSCSPISGHRSVSWYQQTPGQGLQFLFEYFSETQRNKGNFPGRFSGRQFSNSRSEMNVSTLELGDSALYLCASSLFQGYEQYFGPGTRLTVT.